What follows are 4 T cell receptor beta chains derived from one specimen sequenced in a study of CD4+ T cells in melanoma. Libraries were prepared by immunoSEQ multiplex PCR; TCRdb keeps only in-frame clonotypes and omits some of them. The data show about 15,000 clones, approximately 63% seen once. Material: cells from a culture (not recorded whether cultured in vitro). These TCRs come from a human donor with melanoma.

This clone has a handful of counts. This chain joins TRBV18 and TRBJ1-3; D unclear. V gave up 2 bases and J gave up 7 bases, with 9 bases separating them. This CDR3 is built from 13 residues. Germline CDR1 is KGHSH and CDR2 is LQKENI. CDR3 region: CASSPGEANTIYF. The CDR3 DNA follows: TGTGCCAGCTCACCAGGGGAAGCGAACACCATATATTTT.

The V call is TRBV20-1, the J call TRBJ2-1; either TRBD1 or TRBD2 may fit D (5 bases each). The CDR3 spans 11 residues. The germline V and J ends were trimmed by 4 bases and 10 bases, with 11 bases remaining between them. CDR1 is DFQATT and CDR2 is SNEGSKA in the germline V gene (reference sequence). The CDR3 DNA is TGCAGTGCTACTGTGGGACGGGAGCAGTTCTTC. Protein sequence: CSATVGREQFF.

The V gene is TRBV30, the J gene TRBJ2-2; possible D gene TRBD1, 6 bases. This CDR3 has 15 amino acids. With 6 bases removed from V and 0 bases from J, the gap between germline ends came to 14 bases. CDR1 and CDR2 (germline): GTSNPN, SVGIG (reference sequence). As DNA, the CDR3 is TGTGCCTGTCCCTCCCGGACAGCGAACACCGGGGAGCTGTTTTTT. Protein sequence: CACPSRTANTGELFF.

This clone was detected only once. This chain links TRBV11-2 with TRBJ1-2; D is unclear. Trimming removed 2 bases at V and 4 bases at J, with 8 bases between. This CDR3 has 13 amino acids. Germline V gives CDR1 SGHAT, CDR2 FQNNGV. This CDR3 is CASSLNIAYGYTF. Written as DNA, the CDR3 is TGTGCCAGCAGCTTAAATATTGCCTATGGCTACACCTTC.